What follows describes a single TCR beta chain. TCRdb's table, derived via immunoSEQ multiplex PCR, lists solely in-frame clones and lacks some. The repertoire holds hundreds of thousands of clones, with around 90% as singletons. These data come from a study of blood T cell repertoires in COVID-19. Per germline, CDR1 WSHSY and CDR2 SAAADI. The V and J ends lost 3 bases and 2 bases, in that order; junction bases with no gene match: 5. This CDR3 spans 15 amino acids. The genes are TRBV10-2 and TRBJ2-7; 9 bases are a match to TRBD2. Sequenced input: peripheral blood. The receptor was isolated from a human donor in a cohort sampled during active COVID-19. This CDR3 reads CASSEKGLATYEQYF. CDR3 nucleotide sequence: TGCGCCAGCAGTGAAAAGGGACTAGCAACCTACGAGCAGTACTTC.